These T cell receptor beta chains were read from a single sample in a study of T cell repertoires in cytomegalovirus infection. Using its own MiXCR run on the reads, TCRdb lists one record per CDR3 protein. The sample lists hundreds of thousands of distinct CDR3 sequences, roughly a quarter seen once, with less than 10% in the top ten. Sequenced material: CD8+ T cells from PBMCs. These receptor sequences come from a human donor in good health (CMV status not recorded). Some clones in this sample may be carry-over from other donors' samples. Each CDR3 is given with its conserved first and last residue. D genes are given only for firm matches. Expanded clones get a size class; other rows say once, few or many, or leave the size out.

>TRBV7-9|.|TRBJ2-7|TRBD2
CASRRGGDYEQYF
TGTGCCAGCCGTCGGGGGGGTGACTACGAGCAGTACTTC
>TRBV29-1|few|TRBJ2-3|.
CSGESDTQYF
TGCAGCGGCGAGTCAGATACGCAGTATTTT
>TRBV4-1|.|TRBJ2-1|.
CASSQAERTYYNEQFF
TGCGCCAGCAGCCAGGCAGAGAGAACCTACTACAATGAGCAGTTCTTC
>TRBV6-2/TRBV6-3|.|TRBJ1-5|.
CASSSPGSGFNQPQHF
TGTGCCAGCAGTTCCCCCGGGTCCGGGTTCAATCAGCCCCAGCATTTT
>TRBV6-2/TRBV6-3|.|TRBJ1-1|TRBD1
CASSIGTGFKAFF
TGTGCCAGCAGCATTGGGACAGGGTTTAAAGCTTTCTTT
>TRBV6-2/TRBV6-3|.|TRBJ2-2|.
CASSYATGLDGELFF
TGTGCCAGCAGTTACGCCACGGGTCTTGACGGGGAGCTGTTTTTT
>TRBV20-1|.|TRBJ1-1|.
CSARVSSGANTEAFF
TGCAGTGCTAGAGTATCGTCGGGGGCGAACACTGAAGCTTTCTTT
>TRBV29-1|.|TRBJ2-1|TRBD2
CSVEPSGYNEQFF
TGCAGCGTTGAGCCTAGCGGCTACAATGAGCAGTTCTTC
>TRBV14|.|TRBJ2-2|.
CASSKASDTHANTGELFF
TGTGCCAGCAGTAAGGCGTCTGATACTCACGCGAACACCGGGGAGCTGTTTTTT
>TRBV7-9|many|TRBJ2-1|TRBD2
CASSFTSGDNEQFF
TGTGCCAGCAGCTTTACTAGCGGGGACAATGAGCAGTTCTTC
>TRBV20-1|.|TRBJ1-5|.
CSARVGGQGIVPQHF
TGCAGTGCTAGAGTCGGTGGGCAGGGAATAGTGCCCCAGCATTTT
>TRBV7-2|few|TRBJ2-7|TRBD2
CASSWGGLTYEQYF
TGTGCCAGCAGCTGGGGGGGGTTAACCTACGAGCAGTACTTC
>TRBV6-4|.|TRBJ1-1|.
CASSDELNTEAFF
TGTGCCAGCAGTGACGAGTTGAACACTGAAGCTTTCTTT
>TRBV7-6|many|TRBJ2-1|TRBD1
CASSPTGGTGDEQFF
TGTGCCAGCAGCCCGACAGGGGGGACCGGCGATGAGCAGTTCTTC
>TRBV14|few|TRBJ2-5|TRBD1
CASSQWTGAQETQYF
TGTGCCAGCAGCCAATGGACAGGGGCCCAAGAGACCCAGTACTTC
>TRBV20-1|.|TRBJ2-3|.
CSATGDYPSTDTQYF
TGCAGTGCTACAGGGGACTATCCTAGCACAGATACGCAGTATTTT
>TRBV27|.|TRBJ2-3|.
CASSLLGGLYTDTQYF
TGTGCCAGCAGTTTATTAGGGGGGCTCTACACAGATACGCAGTATTTT
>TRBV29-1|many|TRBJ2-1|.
CSVSTERNEQFF
TGCAGCGTATCGACAGAGCGGAATGAGCAGTTCTTC
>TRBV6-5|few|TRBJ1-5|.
CASGPQGLWNQPQHF
TGTGCCAGCGGACCCCAGGGGTTGTGGAATCAGCCCCAGCATTTT
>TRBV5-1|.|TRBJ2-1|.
CASSDGQFNNEQFF
TGCGCCAGCAGCGACGGACAGTTCAACAATGAGCAGTTCTTC
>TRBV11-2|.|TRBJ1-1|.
CASGFRGWAFF
TGTGCCAGCGGCTTCAGGGGATGGGCTTTCTTT
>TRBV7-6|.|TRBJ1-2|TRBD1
CASSPPDRGIKGYTF
TGTGCCAGCAGCCCCCCGGACAGGGGGATCAAAGGCTACACCTTC
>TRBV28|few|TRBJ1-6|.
CASSLTDRSPLHF
TGTGCCAGCAGTTTAACGGACCGCTCACCCCTCCACTTT
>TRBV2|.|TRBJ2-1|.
CASRYRGGPNEQFF
TGTGCCAGCAGATACAGGGGGGGGCCCAATGAGCAGTTCTTC
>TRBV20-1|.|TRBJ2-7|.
CSARVFTNYEQYF
TGCAGTGCTAGAGTTTTCACGAACTACGAGCAGTACTTC
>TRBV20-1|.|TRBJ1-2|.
CSARDLGTPYGYTF
TGCAGTGCTAGAGATCTTGGGACACCTTATGGCTACACCTTC
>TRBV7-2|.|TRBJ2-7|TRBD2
CASSLEAGGGYEQYF
TGTGCCAGCAGCTTAGAGGCTGGCGGGGGGTACGAGCAGTACTTC
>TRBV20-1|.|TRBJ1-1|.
CSANVGKVTEAFF
TGCAGTGCTAATGTGGGGAAGGTCACTGAAGCTTTCTTT
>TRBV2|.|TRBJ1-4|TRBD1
CASTLGQGGEKLFF
TGTGCCAGCACCTTAGGACAGGGAGGTGAAAAACTGTTTTTT
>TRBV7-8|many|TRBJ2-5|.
CASSLVRTGKETQYF
TGTGCCAGCAGCTTAGTGCGTACGGGTAAAGAGACCCAGTACTTC
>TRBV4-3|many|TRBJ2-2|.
CASSQDLGNTGELFF
TGCGCCAGCAGCCAAGATCTAGGGAACACCGGGGAGCTGTTTTTT
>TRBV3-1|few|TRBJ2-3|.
CASSQGQALLSTDTQYF
TGTGCCAGCAGCCAAGGACAGGCCCTTCTCAGCACAGATACGCAGTATTTT
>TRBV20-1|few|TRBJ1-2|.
CSATPYGYTF
TGCAGTGCTACTCCCTATGGCTACACCTTC
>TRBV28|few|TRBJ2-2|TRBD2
CANSPRTSGSYTGELFF
TGTGCCAACAGTCCACGGACTAGCGGGAGCTACACCGGGGAGCTGTTTTTT
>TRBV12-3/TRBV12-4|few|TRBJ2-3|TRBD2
CASSPAGASSQYF
TGTGCCAGCAGTCCAGCGGGGGCCTCAAGTCAGTATTTT
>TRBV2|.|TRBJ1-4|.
CASSVEGFPEKLFF
TGTGCCAGCAGTGTGGAGGGCTTCCCTGAAAAACTGTTTTTT